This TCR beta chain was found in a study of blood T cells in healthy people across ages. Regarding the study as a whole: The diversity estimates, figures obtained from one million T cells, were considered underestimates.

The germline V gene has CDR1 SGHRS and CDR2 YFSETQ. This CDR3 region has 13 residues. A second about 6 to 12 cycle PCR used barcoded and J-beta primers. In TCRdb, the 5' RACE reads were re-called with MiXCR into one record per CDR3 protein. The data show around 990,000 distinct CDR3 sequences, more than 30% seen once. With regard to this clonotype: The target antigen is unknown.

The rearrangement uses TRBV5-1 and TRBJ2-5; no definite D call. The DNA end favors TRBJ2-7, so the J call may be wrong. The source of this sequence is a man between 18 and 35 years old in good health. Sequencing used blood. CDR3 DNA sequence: TGCGCCAGCAGGCCCGGGTGGGACTACGAGCAGTACTTC. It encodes CASRPGWDYEQYF.